These 5 T cell receptor beta chains came from one sample sequenced in a study of cytomegalovirus exposure and HLA in healthy donors. The PCR was carried out with 60 Vbeta primers and 13 Jbeta primers. The protocol was immunoSEQ multiplex PCR, while the TCRdb copy is restricted to in-frame clones and leaves out a portion. The sample includes around 200,000 clones, around 76% of them seen just once. Material: PBMCs. Receptors were obtained from a woman aged 25 to 45 in good health and CMV-seropositive.

This chain links TRBV6-5 with TRBJ1-6, with D possibly matching TRBD1 (5 bases). The CDR3 contains 15 residues. Trimming took 5 bases from V and 9 from J, leaving 17 bases between them. The germline gives CDR1 MNHEY, CDR2 SVGAGI. The chain's CDR3 is CASSPMGGTSSPLHF. The CDR3 DNA is TGTGCCAGCAGTCCCATGGGGGGGACCAGTTCACCCCTCCACTTT.

V usage is TRBV9 and J usage is TRBJ1-2; D not certain. Trimming shortened V by 4 bases and J by 4 bases, and 17 bases separated the two germline ends. This CDR3 spans 15 amino acids. Germline CDR1 is SGDLS and CDR2 is YYNGEE. CDR3 bases: TGTGCCAGCAGCCCTTCAGCGGCAGCTAGCTATGGCTACACCTTC. This translates into CASSPSAAASYGYTF.

The chain joins TRBV5-1 to TRBJ2-5, with 10 positions matching TRBD2. CDR3 length equals 16 residues. V shed 0 bases, J shed 4 bases, and the junction held 6 bases outside the gene matches. Germline assignment: CDR1 SGHRS and CDR2 YFSETQ. CDR3 amino acids: CASSLASSGGGETQYF. DNA for the CDR3: TGCGCCAGCAGCTTGGCCTCTAGCGGGGGTGGAGAGACCCAGTACTTC.

The chain carries TRBV9 and TRBJ2-3; the match to TRBD1 covers 8 bases. The germline V gene encodes CDR1 SGDLS and CDR2 YYNGEE. The CDR3 is 15 amino acids. V lost 4 bases to trimming and J lost 2 bases; unmatched junction nucleotides: 6. In DNA, the CDR3 is TGTGCCAGCAGCTCGGTCCAGGGGGCCACAGATACGCAGTATTTT. The encoded protein is CASSSVQGATDTQYF.

Concerning this clone itself: This CDR3 is also generated by other DNA sequences in the sample. The chain uses TRBV7-8 and TRBJ1-1; 8 positions agree with TRBD1. V shed 4 bases, J shed 0 bases, and the junction held 1 base outside the gene matches. CDR3 length equals 14 residues. From germline, CDR1 is SGHVS and CDR2 FQNEAQ. The CDR3 loop reads CASSSRGLNTEAFF. CDR3 coding DNA: TGTGCCAGCAGCTCCAGGGGGCTGAACACTGAAGCTTTCTTT.